A single count supports the clone carrying this TCR beta chain. Per the authors' pipeline: Quantification of nucleated cells was approximated via reference gene primer amplification. Profiled with immunoSEQ multiplex PCR; TCRdb holds only in-frame clones, not every one. V and J calls and clone size are those listed in that table; D and trimming were worked out from the DNA. Counted here are around 62,000 clones, just over 85% occurring once; the ten biggest clones make up approximately 40%. This sample is part of a study of blood T cell repertoires in COVID-19. Study summary: In each case, the material was cDNA or gDNA derived from T cells, B-cell-depleted T cells, or PBMCs.

J was trimmed by 3 bases and V by 1 base; bases with no gene match: 2. CDR3 length equals 15 residues. Germline CDR1 is KGHSH and CDR2 is LQKENI. The V gene is TRBV18, the J gene TRBJ2-2, with TRBD1 matching over 7 bases. The sample consisted of peripheral blood. The receptor was derived from an older woman with COVID-19, enrolled during active disease. DNA of the CDR3: TGTGCCAGCTCACCACTAACAGGGGACACCGGGGAGCTGTTTTTT. It translates to CASSPLTGDTGELFF.